This T cell receptor beta chain appears in the sequencing data of a study of spatial heterogeneity in lung cancer. Study-wide points: The study estimated around 6.3% alpha and 13% beta chain coverage of tumor T cells. Tumor mutation count correlated with how many alpha and beta TCRs expanded intratumorally.

The sample holds a few counts of this clonotype. Its antigen is unknown. The J segment lost 5 bases and the V segment lost 7 bases, leaving 7 bases of the junction unmatched. Germline loops: CDR1 SGHTA, CDR2 FQGTGA. The length of the CDR3 is 15 residues. TCRdb processed the 5' RACE reads anew with MiXCR; each CDR3 protein has one entry. The data contain some 21,000 distinct CDR3 sequences, around 6.6% of them seen just once; the ten biggest clones take up 10% to 13%. Regarding time point: sample taken at primary tumor resection. Without sorting, whole RNA was sequenced from tumor, nontumor lung or frozen PBMC.

The rearrangement uses TRBV7-3 and TRBJ2-2, with TRBD1 matching over 10 bases. The sequenced sample was lung tumor tissue, obtained at surgery. The source of this sequence is a male donor with early-stage non-small cell lung cancer. The CDR3 loop is CASTAGTGVTGELFF. As DNA, the CDR3 is TGTGCCAGCACCGCCGGGACAGGGGTTACCGGGGAGCTGTTTTTT.